The sequence of this T cell receptor (beta chain) was determined in a study of blood T cell repertoires in COVID-19. Study background: Collection of acute and convalescent COVID-19 samples took place in the United States, Italy and Spain. T cells, B-cell-depleted T cells, or PBMCs provided the cDNA or gDNA that served as material.

Per the study methods: How many nucleated cells were present was estimated from reference gene primer amplification. Some clones are missing from TCRdb's copy, which holds only in-frame ones; the method was immunoSEQ multiplex PCR. The DNA gave D and trimming, while V, J and clone size come from that table. The sample records 70,000 to 85,000 clones, about nine tenths being singletons. This CDR3 spans 15 amino acids. The V gene's germline CDR1 is SEHNR and CDR2 FQNEAQ (reference sequence). V was clipped by 2 bases and J by 0 bases, with 8 bases between them. This chain links TRBV7-9 with TRBJ1-3; no reliable D call. The sequenced sample consisted of peripheral blood. The sequence derives from a woman in her fifties or sixties with active or convalescent COVID-19. The CDR3, as DNA: TGTGCCAGCAGCTTACTCTCTAACTCTGGAAACACCATATATTTT. This encodes CASSLLSNSGNTIYF. Using reference TRBV7-9 and TRBJ1-3 for the parts outside the CDR3, the full variable domain is DTGVSQNPRHKITKRGQNVTFRCDPISEHNRLYWYRQTLGQGPEFLTYFQNEAQLEKSRLLSDRFSAERPKGSFSTLEIQRTEQGDSAMYLCASSLLSNSGNTIYFGEGSWLTVV.